The rows below give T cell receptor beta chains drawn from one sample of a study of T cells in localized non-small cell lung cancer. This table comes from immunoSEQ multiplex PCR, and its TCRdb copy is limited to in-frame clones, with some not included. The sample records about 24,000 clones, roughly 90% being singletons. This specimen consisted of peripheral blood, obtained before any cancer treatment. The receptors were gathered from a man aged 40-75 years with stage III squamous cell lung carcinoma. Both conserved end residues are part of each CDR3. Only part of the rows carry a size: once, few, many, or a class if the clone is expanded.

abundance: .
v_gene: TRBV5-5
CDR3aa: CASSWAGRQNTEAFF

abundance: .
v_gene: TRBV18
CDR3aa: CASSPTGNEKLFF

abundance: .
v_gene: TRBV7-6
CDR3aa: CASSQGQNTGELFF

abundance: .
v_gene: TRBV7-2
CDR3aa: CASSLVPSRQNTGELFF

abundance: once
v_gene: TRBV6-1
CDR3aa: CAARGSYEQYF

abundance: .
v_gene: TRBV18
CDR3aa: CASSPARGSSGNTIYF

abundance: once
v_gene: TRBV27
CDR3aa: CASGHADTEAFF

abundance: .
v_gene: TRBV10-3
CDR3aa: CAISLEGGHQETQYF

abundance: .
v_gene: TRBV10-3
CDR3aa: CAIRDSSNQPQHF

abundance: .
v_gene: TRBV7-2
CDR3aa: CASSYTGGAPQYF

abundance: .
v_gene: TRBV28
CDR3aa: CASTSGGIEGSNYGYTF

abundance: .
v_gene: TRBV19
CDR3aa: CASSIEASGRYNEQFF

abundance: .
v_gene: TRBV2
CDR3aa: CASSAADGGYEQYF

abundance: once
v_gene: TRBV28
CDR3aa: CASSAGTGTLVNQPQHF

abundance: .
v_gene: TRBV27
CDR3aa: CASSLWGYNEQFF

abundance: .
v_gene: TRBV28
CDR3aa: CASSWGGDTQYF

abundance: .
v_gene: TRBV11-3
CDR3aa: CASSSEGTGGSDTQYF

abundance: .
v_gene: TRBV4-1
CDR3aa: CASSQGLAGGRQYF

abundance: once
v_gene: TRBV7-2
CDR3aa: CASTRAGGEKLFF

abundance: .
v_gene: TRBV5-1
CDR3aa: CASSGGLPSSDSNQPQHF

abundance: .
v_gene: TRBV29-1
CDR3aa: CSVDSQETQYF

abundance: once
v_gene: TRBV28
CDR3aa: CASTHLRTVEAQYF

abundance: .
v_gene: TRBV19
CDR3aa: CASSSTGGAQETQYF

abundance: once
v_gene: TRBV2
CDR3aa: CASRPGDGYTF

abundance: .
v_gene: TRBV28
CDR3aa: CASTTLAGVLSYNEQFF

abundance: .
v_gene: TRBV27
CDR3aa: CASTRAGGGQETQYF

abundance: .
v_gene: TRBV7-2
CDR3aa: CASSLGLTDTQYF

abundance: .
v_gene: TRBV30
CDR3aa: CAWSEQFHGYTF

abundance: .
v_gene: TRBV10-3
CDR3aa: CAIRGDRGPETQYF

abundance: once
v_gene: TRBV30
CDR3aa: CAWSAGDIQYF

abundance: .
v_gene: TRBV5-1
CDR3aa: CASSLGGGYSYNEQFF

abundance: few
v_gene: TRBV19
CDR3aa: CASSARQGRATEAFF

abundance: .
v_gene: TRBV11-2
CDR3aa: CASSLVSTGPYEQYF

abundance: .
v_gene: TRBV11-2
CDR3aa: CASSLGSSYNSPLHF

abundance: .
v_gene: TRBV30
CDR3aa: CAWSLTSRWETQYF

abundance: .
v_gene: TRBV7-2
CDR3aa: CASSLVWTSGYEQYF

abundance: .
v_gene: TRBV4-3
CDR3aa: CASSQDRGRADNEQFF

abundance: .
v_gene: TRBV7-2
CDR3aa: CASSPLQDFGNTIYF

abundance: .
v_gene: TRBV18
CDR3aa: CASSPSVRDRAIYGSYNEQFF

abundance: .
v_gene: TRBV5-1
CDR3aa: CASSLTYMNTEAFF

abundance: .
v_gene: TRBV5-1
CDR3aa: CASRGLGASGSRGQYF

abundance: .
v_gene: TRBV7-9
CDR3aa: CASSFDTDTQYF

abundance: .
v_gene: TRBV6-5
CDR3aa: CASRSPGVGTGELFF

abundance: once
v_gene: TRBV5-1
CDR3aa: CASSLVAGGQQETQYF

abundance: .
v_gene: TRBV7-8
CDR3aa: CASSLDGTGNEKLFF

abundance: .
v_gene: TRBV18
CDR3aa: CASSPRDLTLGELFF

abundance: .
v_gene: TRBV6-1
CDR3aa: CASSRDRDGEQYF

abundance: .
v_gene: TRBV28
CDR3aa: CASSLLNTEAFF

abundance: .
v_gene: TRBV7-9
CDR3aa: CASSQGQGGEKLFF

abundance: few
v_gene: TRBV19
CDR3aa: CASTYNKGQPQHF